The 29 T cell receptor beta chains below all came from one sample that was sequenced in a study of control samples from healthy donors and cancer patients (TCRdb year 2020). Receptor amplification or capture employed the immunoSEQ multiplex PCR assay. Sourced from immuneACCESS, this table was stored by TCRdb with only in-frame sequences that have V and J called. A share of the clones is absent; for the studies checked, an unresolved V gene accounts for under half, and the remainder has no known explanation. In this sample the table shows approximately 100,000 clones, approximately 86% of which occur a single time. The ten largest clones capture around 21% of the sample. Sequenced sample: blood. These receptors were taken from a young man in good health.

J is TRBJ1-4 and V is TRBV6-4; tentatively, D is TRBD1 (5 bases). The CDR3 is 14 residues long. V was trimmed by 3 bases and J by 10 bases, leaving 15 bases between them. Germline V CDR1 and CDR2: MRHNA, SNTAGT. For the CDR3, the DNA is TGTGCCAGCAGTGAGGAGCCCGGGGGGGGAAAACTGTTTTTT. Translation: CASSEEPGGGKLFF.

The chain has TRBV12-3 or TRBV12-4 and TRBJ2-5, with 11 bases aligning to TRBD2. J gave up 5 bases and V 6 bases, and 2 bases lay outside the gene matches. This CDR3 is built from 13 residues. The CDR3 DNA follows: TGTGCCAGCAGACCTAGCGGGGGGGAGACCCAGTACTTC. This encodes CASRPSGGETQYF.

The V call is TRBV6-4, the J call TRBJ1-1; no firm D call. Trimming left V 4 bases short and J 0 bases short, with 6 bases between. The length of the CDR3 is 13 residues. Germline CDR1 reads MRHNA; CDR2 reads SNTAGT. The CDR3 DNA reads TGTGCCAGCAGTGGAGGGATGAACACTGAAGCTTTCTTT. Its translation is CASSGGMNTEAFF.

The CDR3, as DNA: TGTGCCAGCAGCCCCCGGACAGCACCCATGAACACTGAAGCTTTCTTT. Translated, it gives CASSPRTAPMNTEAFF. The chain carries TRBV7-9 and TRBJ1-1; maybe TRBD1 (6 bases). Germline V gene sequence: CDR1 SEHNR, CDR2 FQNEAQ (reference sequence). With 5 bases removed from V and 0 bases from J, the gap between germline ends came to 16 bases. The CDR3 has 16 residues.

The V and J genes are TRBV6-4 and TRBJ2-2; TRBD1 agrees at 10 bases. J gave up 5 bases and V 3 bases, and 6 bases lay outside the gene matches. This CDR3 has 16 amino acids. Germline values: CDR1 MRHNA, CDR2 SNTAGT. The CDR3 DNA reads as TGTGCCAGCAGTGATCTCCCGGGACAGGGGACCGGGGAGCTGTTTTTT. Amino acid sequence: CASSDLPGQGTGELFF.

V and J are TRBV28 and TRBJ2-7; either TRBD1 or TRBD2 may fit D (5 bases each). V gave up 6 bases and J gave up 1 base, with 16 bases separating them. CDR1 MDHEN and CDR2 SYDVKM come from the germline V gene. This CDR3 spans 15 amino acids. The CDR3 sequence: CASRGTDIGSYEQYV. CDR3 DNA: TGTGCCAGCAGAGGGACCGACATTGGGTCCTACGAGCAGTACGTC.

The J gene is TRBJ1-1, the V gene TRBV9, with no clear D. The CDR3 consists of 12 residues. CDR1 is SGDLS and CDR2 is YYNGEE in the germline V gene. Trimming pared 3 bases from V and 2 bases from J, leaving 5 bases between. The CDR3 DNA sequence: TGTGCCAGCAGCGAGTTTAACACTGAAGCTTTCTTT. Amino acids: CASSEFNTEAFF.

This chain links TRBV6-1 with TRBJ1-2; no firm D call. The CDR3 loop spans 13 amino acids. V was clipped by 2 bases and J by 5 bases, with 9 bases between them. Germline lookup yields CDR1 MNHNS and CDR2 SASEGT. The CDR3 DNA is TGTGCCAGCAGTGAAAACAGTCGTTATGGCTACACCTTC. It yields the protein CASSENSRYGYTF.

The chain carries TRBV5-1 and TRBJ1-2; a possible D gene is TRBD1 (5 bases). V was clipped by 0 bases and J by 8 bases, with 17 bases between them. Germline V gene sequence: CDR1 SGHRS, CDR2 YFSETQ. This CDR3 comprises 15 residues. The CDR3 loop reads CASSLAQTVRGGYTF. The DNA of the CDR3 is TGCGCCAGCAGCTTGGCCCAGACTGTGAGGGGCGGCTACACCTTC.

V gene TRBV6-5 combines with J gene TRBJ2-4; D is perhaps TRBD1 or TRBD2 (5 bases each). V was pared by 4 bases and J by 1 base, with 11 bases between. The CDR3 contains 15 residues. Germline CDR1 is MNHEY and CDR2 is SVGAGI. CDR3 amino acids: CASSFLGEAKNIQYF. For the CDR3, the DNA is TGTGCCAGCAGTTTCCTGGGGGAGGCCAAAAACATTCAGTACTTC.

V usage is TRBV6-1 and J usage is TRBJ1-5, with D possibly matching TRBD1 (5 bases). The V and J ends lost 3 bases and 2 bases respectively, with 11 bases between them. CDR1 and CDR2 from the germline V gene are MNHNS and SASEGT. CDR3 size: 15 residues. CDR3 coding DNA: TGTGCCAGCAGTGACCCGGCCAGGGGCAATCAGCCCCAGCATTTT. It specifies CASSDPARGNQPQHF.

The CDR3 protein is CASSPDFSSYNEQFF. Here the CDR3 DNA reads TGTGCCAGCAGCCCAGATTTTAGCTCCTACAATGAGCAGTTCTTC. The V call is TRBV6-2 or TRBV6-3, the J call TRBJ2-1; no clear D gene. Trimming left V 6 bases short and J 0 bases short, with 12 bases between. The CDR3 totals 15 residues. The germline CDR1 and CDR2 sequences are MNHEY and SVGEGT.

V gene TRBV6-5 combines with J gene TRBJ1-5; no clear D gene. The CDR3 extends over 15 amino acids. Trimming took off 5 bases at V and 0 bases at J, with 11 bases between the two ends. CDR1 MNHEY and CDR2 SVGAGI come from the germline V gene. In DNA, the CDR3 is TGTGCCAGCAGTCCCCGCGGAGGTAGCAATCAGCCCCAGCATTTT. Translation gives CASSPRGGSNQPQHF.

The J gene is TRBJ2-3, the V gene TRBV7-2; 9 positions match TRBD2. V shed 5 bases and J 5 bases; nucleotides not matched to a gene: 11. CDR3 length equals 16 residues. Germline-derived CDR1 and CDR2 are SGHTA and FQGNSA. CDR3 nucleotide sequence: TGTGCCAGCAGCGTGAGCGGGGGGCCATATGGAGATACGCAGTATTTT. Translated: CASSVSGGPYGDTQYF.

The CDR3 loop is CASSPRNEKLFF. CDR3 sequence (DNA): TGTGCCAGCAGCCCCCGGAATGAAAAACTGTTTTTT. The chain uses TRBV7-3 and TRBJ1-4; no definite D call. Trimming took off 5 bases at V and 5 bases at J, with 6 bases between the two ends. The germline V gene encodes CDR1 SGHTA and CDR2 FQGTGA. This CDR3 is built from 12 residues.

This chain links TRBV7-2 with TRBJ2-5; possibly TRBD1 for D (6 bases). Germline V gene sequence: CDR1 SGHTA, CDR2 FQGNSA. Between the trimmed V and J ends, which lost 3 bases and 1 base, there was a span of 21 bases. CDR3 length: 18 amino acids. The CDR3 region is CASSLSSAGAGFQETQYF. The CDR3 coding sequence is TGTGCCAGCAGCTTGAGTTCGGCAGGGGCGGGCTTCCAAGAGACCCAGTACTTC.

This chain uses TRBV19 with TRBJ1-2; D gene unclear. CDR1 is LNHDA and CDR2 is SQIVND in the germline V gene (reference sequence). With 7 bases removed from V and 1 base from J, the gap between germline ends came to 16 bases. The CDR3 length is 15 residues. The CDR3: CASTYSPQSNYGYTF. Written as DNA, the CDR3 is TGTGCCAGTACCTATAGTCCCCAGAGTAACTATGGCTACACCTTC.

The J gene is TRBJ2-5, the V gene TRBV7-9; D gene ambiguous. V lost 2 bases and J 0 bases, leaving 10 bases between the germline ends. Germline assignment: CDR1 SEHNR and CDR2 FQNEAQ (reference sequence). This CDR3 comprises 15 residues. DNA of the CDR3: TGTGCCAGCAGCTTACTGTTGGTAGACCAAGAGACCCAGTACTTC. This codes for CASSLLLVDQETQYF. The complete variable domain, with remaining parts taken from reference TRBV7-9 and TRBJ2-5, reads DTGVSQNPRHKITKRGQNVTFRCDPISEHNRLYWYRQTLGQGPEFLTYFQNEAQLEKSRLLSDRFSAERPKGSFSTLEIQRTEQGDSAMYLCASSLLLVDQETQYFGPGTRLLVL.

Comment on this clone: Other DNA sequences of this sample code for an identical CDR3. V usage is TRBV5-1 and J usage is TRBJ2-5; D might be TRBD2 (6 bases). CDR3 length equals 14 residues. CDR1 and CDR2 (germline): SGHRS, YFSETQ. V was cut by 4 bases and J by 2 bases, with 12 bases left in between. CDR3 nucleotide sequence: TGCGCCAGCAGCCGAGGGGCGGGGCAAGAGACCCAGTACTTC. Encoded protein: CASSRGAGQETQYF.

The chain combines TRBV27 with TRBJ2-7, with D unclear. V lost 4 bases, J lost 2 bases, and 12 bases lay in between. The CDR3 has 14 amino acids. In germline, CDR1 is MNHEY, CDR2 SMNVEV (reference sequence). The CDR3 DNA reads TGTGCCAGCAGTTCAGGACCCGCTCCCTACGAGCAGTACTTC. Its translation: CASSSGPAPYEQYF.

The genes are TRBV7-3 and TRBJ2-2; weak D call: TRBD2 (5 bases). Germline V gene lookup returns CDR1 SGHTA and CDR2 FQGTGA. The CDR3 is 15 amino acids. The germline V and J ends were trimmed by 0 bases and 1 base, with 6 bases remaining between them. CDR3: CASSLTRGNTGELFF. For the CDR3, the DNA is TGTGCCAGCAGCTTAACCCGGGGGAACACCGGGGAGCTGTTTTTT.

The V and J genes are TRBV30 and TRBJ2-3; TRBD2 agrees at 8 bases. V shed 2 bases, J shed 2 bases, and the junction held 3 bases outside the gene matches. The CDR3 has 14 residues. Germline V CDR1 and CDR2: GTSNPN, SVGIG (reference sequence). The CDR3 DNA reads TGTGCCTGGAGTCCGGGGGGGATCACAGATACGCAGTATTTT. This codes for CAWSPGGITDTQYF.

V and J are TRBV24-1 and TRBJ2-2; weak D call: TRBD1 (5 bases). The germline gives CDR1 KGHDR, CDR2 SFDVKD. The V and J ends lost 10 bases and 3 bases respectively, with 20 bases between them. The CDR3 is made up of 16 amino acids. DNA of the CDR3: TGTGCCACTGCCTTAGGGGCTAGTCTGGACACCGGGGAGCTGTTTTTT. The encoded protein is CATALGASLDTGELFF.

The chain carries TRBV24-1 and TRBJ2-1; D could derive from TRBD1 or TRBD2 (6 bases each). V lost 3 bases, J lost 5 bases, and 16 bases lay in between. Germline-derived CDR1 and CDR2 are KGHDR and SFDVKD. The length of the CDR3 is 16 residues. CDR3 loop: CATSDPEGDLNNEQFF. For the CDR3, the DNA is TGTGCCACCAGTGATCCGGAGGGGGACCTCAACAATGAGCAGTTCTTC.

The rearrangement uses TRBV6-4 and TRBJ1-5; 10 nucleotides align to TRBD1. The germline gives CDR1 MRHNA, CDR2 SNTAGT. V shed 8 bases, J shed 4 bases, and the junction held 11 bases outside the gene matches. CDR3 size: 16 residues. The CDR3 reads CASRSPGDRGNQPQHF. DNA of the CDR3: TGTGCCAGCCGCAGTCCGGGGGACAGGGGTAATCAGCCCCAGCATTTT.

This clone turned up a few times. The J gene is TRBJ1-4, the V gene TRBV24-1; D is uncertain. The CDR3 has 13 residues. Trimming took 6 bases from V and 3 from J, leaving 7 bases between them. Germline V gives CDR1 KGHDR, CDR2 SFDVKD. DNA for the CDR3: TGTGCCACCAGTAATAGCCCTAATGAAAAACTGTTTTTT. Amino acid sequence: CATSNSPNEKLFF.

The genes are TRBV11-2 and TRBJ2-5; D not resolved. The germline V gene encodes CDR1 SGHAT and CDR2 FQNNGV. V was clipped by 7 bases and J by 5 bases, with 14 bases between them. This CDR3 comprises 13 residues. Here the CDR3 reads CASNWTPRETQYF. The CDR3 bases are TGTGCCAGCAACTGGACCCCGCGGGAGACCCAGTACTTC.

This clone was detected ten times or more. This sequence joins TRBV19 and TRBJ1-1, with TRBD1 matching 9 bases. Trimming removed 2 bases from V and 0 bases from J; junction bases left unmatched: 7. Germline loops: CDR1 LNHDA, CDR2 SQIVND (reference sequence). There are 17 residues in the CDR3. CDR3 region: CASSISRDRDMNTEAFF. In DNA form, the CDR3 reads TGTGCCAGTAGTATATCCCGGGACAGGGACATGAACACTGAAGCTTTCTTT. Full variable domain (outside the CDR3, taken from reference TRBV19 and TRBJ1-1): DGGITQSPKYLFRKEGQNVTLSCEQNLNHDAMYWYRQDPGQGLRLIYYSQIVNDFQKGDIAEGYSVSREKKESFPLTVTSAQKNPTAFYLCASSISRDRDMNTEAFFGQGTRLTVV.

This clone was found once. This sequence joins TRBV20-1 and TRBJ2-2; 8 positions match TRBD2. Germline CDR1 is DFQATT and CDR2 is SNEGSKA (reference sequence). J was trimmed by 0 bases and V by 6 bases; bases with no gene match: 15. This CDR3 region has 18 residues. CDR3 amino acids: CSASIPSSGGANTGELFF. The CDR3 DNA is TGCAGTGCCAGTATACCCTCGTCCGGGGGGGCGAACACCGGGGAGCTGTTTTTT.